This record covers a single T cell receptor beta chain. This clone was recorded only once. Its antigen is currently not known. Within one base of it there is no much larger clone, and no base qualities were kept. The data derive from a study of cytomegalovirus exposure and HLA in healthy donors (TCRdb year 2017). With regard to the full study: An earlier analysis of approximately 640 of the donors reported approximately 270 Gb of sequence data and 117 million unique TCR beta sequences from 150 million to 200 million T cells. Rather than using new phenotypic data, the later analysis identified candidate immune exposures from TCR beta sequences and from how often those sequences occurred across donors. Across 300 to 400 genotyped donors of the cohort, an average of approximately 220,000 unique TCR beta nucleotide sequences per donor were sequenced, and roughly 18% of those sequences were non-productive. Donor age, sex, ethnicity and CMV serostatus were collected together with the repertoire data. Of the roughly 420 genotyped donors, over 80% were placed in the genetic ancestry cluster associated with self-reported Caucasian donors. A separate validation cohort of roughly 130 different subjects was used in addition to the roughly 670-subject first cohort. In an earlier analysis of around 540 of the donors, high-throughput TCR beta sequencing was used to judge whether each TCR beta V gene segment behaved as functional or pseudogenic. Roughly 5 DR-DQ haplotypes were handled as single units for association and clustering, since linkage in the cohort was strong. About 280 gigabases of sequencing data and 78 million or so unique TCR sequences were included in an early release covering several hundred HLA-typed donors. To predict cytomegalovirus infection status, the study brought together high-throughput TCR immunosequencing, statistical association of individual TCRs with disease status, and machine learning. The study profiled the T cell repertoires of approximately 700 subjects by immunosequencing and related them to cytomegalovirus serostatus. HLA typing covered class I and class II loci at four-digit resolution. All discovery cohort repertoires had been generated using a single sequencing platform. The study was designed to test whether signatures of past pathogen exposure could be identified by cataloging public T cell receptors. To study patterns of TCR occurrence, a later analysis re-analyzed previously published TCR beta repertoires from around 660 donors and added high-resolution HLA genotyping. The number of typed donors differed by locus: about 629-630 for A, B, C, DRB1 and DQB1; roughly 510 for DQA1; about 600 for DPA1; and 400 to 480 for DPB1. A later genetic analysis used genome-wide SNP genotypes for about 65% of the roughly 670 donors, treating that subset as a discovery cohort. The investigation overall reported the following: A further reported finding was that TCR beta sequences accurately predicted the HLA-A and HLA-B alleles for most subjects in the first cohort. A later analysis found that HLA-associated TCR beta chains were more clonally expanded and had lower generation probabilities than equally common non-associated chains. The only immune exposure information available for the cohort was CMV serostatus. Linkage disequilibrium might explain the correlated functional status among segregating V segments, but an unknown experimental factor could not be excluded. The classifier was reported to diagnose cytomegalovirus status with high specificity and sensitivity in both the original cohort and the validation cohort. A group of highly shared sequence variants was considered likely to be a technical artifact of the sequencing pipeline. Because HLA typing was unavailable for some donors at each locus, only the typed subset was used in association tests. The presence/absence analyses assumed that sequencing depth was roughly uniform across donors, and that assumption may not be true. In vitro tests confirmed that a few of the cytomegalovirus-associated TCR beta chains recognize cytomegalovirus antigens. At a false discovery rate of 0.05, a later analysis linked around 17,000 TCR beta sequences to specific HLA alleles. In a later genetic analysis, a missense DCLRE1C variant was associated with V-gene and J-gene trimming of TCR beta chains, and the association was replicated in an independent cohort. Because counts were too low, about 18 rarely observed V segments, including chromosome 9 orphons, were excluded from the earlier analysis of about 500 of the donors. Most TCR sequences were seen in very few donors, while some public TCRs were found in many individuals. Because the 87-base-pair reads could not distinguish some IMGT-functional V segments, including TRBV6-2 and TRBV6-3, those segments were excluded. A later analysis found that most CMV-associated TCR beta chains appeared HLA-restricted, with HLA associations seemingly driven largely by CMV exposure. The cohort was sequenced for TCR beta chains only, and without alpha or paired-chain data the features that could be detected were limited. A total of 150 or so TCR beta chains were listed by the study as associated with cytomegalovirus. When HLA alleles, especially DR and DQ, strongly co-occurred, TCR associations were difficult to assign to individual alleles. According to a later analysis, TCR association rates differed among HLA loci, with DRB1 alleles showing the most associated TCRs and HLA-C alleles showing the fewest. The authors suggested that the approach could potentially be extended to other disease states and immunological phenotypes. Several of the top co-occurrence clusters appeared to be linked to parvovirus B19, influenza, CMV and Epstein-Barr virus, according to a later analysis. Broadly in line with IMGT annotations, most TCR beta V segments showed up in productive rearrangements about 90% or about 30% of the time in an earlier analysis of several hundred of the donors. Compared with the approximately 600-donor mean, donors in an Asian-associated ancestry cluster had fewer N-insertions in productive TCRs, according to a later genetic analysis.

The cohort was made up of 500 to 850 healthy bone marrow donors. All cohort members were sampled while nominally healthy, although unrecorded immune exposures were likely present. The donor tested CMV seronegative, placing the donor among the 300 to 450 seronegative members of the cohort. A peripheral blood sample was provided by each donor, and peripheral blood mononuclear cells were used for TCR beta sequencing. The Qiagen DNeasy Blood Extraction Kit was used to extract genomic DNA from the blood cell samples. The germline V gene encodes CDR1 MDHEN and CDR2 SYDVKM. The CDR3 sequence holds 14 residues, the cysteine and phenylalanine included. Of all the DNA, just the CDR3 is kept, 42 bases in frame from base 1. Deletion took 3 bases off V and 0 bases off J, with a span of 3 bases between the germline ends. The library relied on the immunoSEQ multiplex PCR assay. A mixture of 60 forward primers for TCR Vbeta segments and 13 reverse primers for TCR Jbeta segments was used in the multiplex PCR. Amplification of the CDR3 region of rearranged TCR beta genes was performed with a multiplex PCR assay on genomic DNA. The amplified TCR beta libraries were sequenced on the Illumina HiSeq System as 87-base-pair reads. The authors' pipeline ran thus. A later analysis counted 75 million to 100 million unique TCR beta chains across the 600 to 850 repertoires, and 10 million to 11 million of these chains were shared by at least two donors. Raw reads were error-corrected and collapsed into unique sequences with a nearest-neighbor algorithm that merged closely related sequences to remove PCR and sequencing errors. To assign V, D and J gene segments, CDR3 sequences were aligned to IMGT reference sequences. For a sequence to be retained, at least a six-nucleotide match to both a V gene segment and a J gene segment was required. A rearrangement was called productive if the CDR3 had no stop codons and remained in frame with V and J, and every other rearrangement was called non-productive. Following IMGT convention, CDR3 was defined as the stretch from the second conserved V-encoded cysteine to the conserved J-encoded phenylalanine. The earlier analysis of some 600 of the donors excluded sequences that lacked an unambiguous match to a single V gene segment. An earlier analysis of several hundred of the donors called V segments functional above 56.7% productive rearrangements and segregating when the between-donor standard deviation exceeded 5%. A statistical classification framework was built for diagnosing cytomegalovirus status from the catalog of TCR beta chain sequences. A later analysis assigned V and J genes by comparing TCR nucleotide sequences with IMGT/GENE-DB human TR gene sequences. The TCRdist pipeline was used in a later analysis to assign CDR3 sequences and most-parsimonious VDJ recombination scenarios. In a later analysis, each TCR beta chain was defined by its CDR3 amino acid sequence together with its V-gene family, and reads lacking a unique V-gene family were excluded. In a later analysis, around 650 highly shared, low-generation-probability nucleotide sequences were removed to address suspected cross-contamination and a sequencing artifact. In a later analysis, a clonal expansion index was calculated for each public chain from normalized within-repertoire ranks of inferred template counts. In a later analysis, generation probabilities were computed using a VDJ recombination model fitted to out-of-frame rearrangements, and the results were checked against IGoR. In a later analysis, TCR-TCR, TCR-HLA and TCR-CMV co-occurrence was scored with hypergeometric tests, and a repertoire-size bias correction was applied to TCR pairs. In a later analysis, false discovery rates were estimated by permuting HLA or CMV assignments 20 times. In a later analysis, co-occurring TCRs were grouped using DBSCAN, and TCRdist sequence similarity was added for clustering within HLA-allele-positive subsets. Repertoires with fewer than 30,000 or more than 120,000 public chains, plus five repertoires with anomalous nucleotide sharing, were excluded from co-occurrence clustering. Entries here come from immuneACCESS through TCRdb and include only in-frame sequences with V and J called. Some clones fail to appear in such tables; in the studies checked, an unresolved V gene covers under half of the shortfall, and the cause of the remainder is unknown. The V and J calls and clone size were taken over from that table, and D and trimming were inferred from the DNA. This sample has more than 90,000 clones in its table, and 65% to 85% of those were observed once. The ten largest clones add up to about 10% of the sample.

Recombination linked TRBV28 to TRBJ2-6; the D gene identity is not certain. The source material was PBMCs. This clonotype originated in a man between 50 and 59 years old in good health and CMV-seronegative. The CDR3 protein is CASSFLSGANVLTF. Here is the DNA: TGTGCCAGCAGTTTCCTCTCTGGGGCCAACGTCCTGACTTTC.